A single sample is the source of the 31 T cell receptor beta chains below, sequenced in a study of regulatory T cells in long-lasting Graves disease. Through Arm-PCR of CDR3 regions and iRepertoire HTBI primers, TCR beta libraries were built. TCRdb re-called the multiplex PCR reads through MiXCR, storing one row per CDR3 protein. The sample lists approximately 290,000 distinct CDR3 sequences; roughly a fifth were seen once. The time point: persistent/refractory GD, antithyroid drugs over 5 years with positive TRAb. Isolated PBMC RNA provided the starting material for the TCR library. Sample: peripheral blood mononuclear cells (PBMCs), taken when the disease was refractory, from a patient treated with antithyroid drugs. These receptor sequences come from a female donor with Graves disease.

This clonotype was counted ten times or more. This chain links TRBV28 with TRBJ1-5; D is perhaps TRBD1 (5 bases). V was cut by 6 bases and J by 3 bases, with 15 bases left in between. Germline V gene sequence: CDR1 MDHEN, CDR2 SYDVKM. The CDR3 spans 15 residues. This CDR3 is CASSEGLSSNQPQHF. The DNA for the CDR3 is TGTGCCAGCAGCGAGGGGCTCTCATCCAATCAGCCCCAGCATTTT.

This clonotype has at least ten counts. The rearrangement uses TRBV20-1 and TRBJ2-1; 8 bases line up with TRBD2. CDR3 size: 13 residues. V was clipped by 0 bases and J by 12 bases; unmatched bases: 7. Germline V lookup: CDR1 DFQATT, CDR2 SNEGSKA (reference sequence). CDR3 in DNA: TGCAGTGCTAGAGACGGGGGGGGACTAGGGCAGTTCTTC. Protein product: CSARDGGGLGQFF.

This clonotype was found many times. This chain uses TRBV11-2 with TRBJ1-4; TRBD1 agrees at 7 bases. Germline V gene data show CDR1 as SGHAT and CDR2 as FQNNGV. The V and J ends lost 1 base and 14 bases, in that order; junction bases with no gene match: 7. CDR3 size: 13 residues. The CDR3 loop is CASSLVWDSQLFF. For the CDR3, the DNA is TGTGCCAGCAGCTTAGTTTGGGACAGTCAGCTGTTTTTT. Complete variable domain (other parts from reference TRBV11-2 and TRBJ1-4): EAGVAQSPRYKIIEKRQSVAFWCNPISGHATLYWYQQILGQGPKLLIQFQNNGVVDDSQLPKDRFSAERLKGVDSTLKIQPAKLEDSAVYLCASSLVWDSQLFFGSGTQLSVL.

This clonotype was recorded at least ten times. V gene TRBV9 combines with J gene TRBJ2-5; tentatively, D is TRBD1 or TRBD2 (5 bases each). The CDR3 length is 13 residues. Germline assignment: CDR1 SGDLS and CDR2 YYNGEE. Trimming took off 4 bases at V and 7 bases at J, with 14 bases between the two ends. Here the CDR3 reads CASSTGLLGTQYF. CDR3 nucleotides: TGTGCCAGCAGCACAGGACTGTTAGGGACCCAGTACTTC.

This clonotype was recorded at least ten times. The gene calls are TRBV20-1 and TRBJ2-7, with 11 bases fitting TRBD2. Trimming took 1 base from V and 3 from J; bases not matched to a gene: 11. The CDR3 contains 17 residues. The germline CDR1 and CDR2 sequences are DFQATT and SNEGSKA (reference sequence). In DNA form, the CDR3 reads TGCAGTGCTAGAGGGGTTATCACCGGGACTAGCGGCTACGAGCAGTACTTC. The encoded protein is CSARGVITGTSGYEQYF.

The genes are TRBV19 and TRBJ2-7; D remains ambiguous. Trimming removed 3 bases at V and 6 bases at J, with 18 bases between. The CDR3 consists of 15 residues. CDR1 is LNHDA and CDR2 is SQIVND in the germline V gene (reference sequence). The CDR3 DNA is TGTGCCAGTAGTATCGGTCAAGCGTCCCTACGCGAGCAGTACTTC. Protein product: CASSIGQASLREQYF.

This clonotype was detected only a few times. The chain combines TRBV20-1 with TRBJ1-5, with unresolved D. V gave up 3 bases and J gave up 7 bases, with 13 bases separating them. Germline CDR1 is DFQATT and CDR2 is SNEGSKA (reference sequence). CDR3 length: 13 residues. In DNA form, the CDR3 reads TGCAGTGCTAGTATACTCGGGTTGCAGCCCCAGCATTTT. Protein sequence: CSASILGLQPQHF.

V usage is TRBV28 and J usage is TRBJ2-7; 13 nucleotides agree with TRBD2. The germline gives CDR1 MDHEN, CDR2 SYDVKM. The CDR3 runs 15 residues. J lost 2 bases, V lost 6 bases, and 4 bases had no gene match. The CDR3 protein is CASRIGLAGAYEQYF. Here the CDR3 DNA reads TGTGCCAGCAGAATCGGACTAGCGGGAGCCTACGAGCAGTACTTC.

Concerning this clonotype: A read error may be the cause here, since a much bigger clone is one base away. This chain links TRBV2 with TRBJ2-2; 11 bases align to TRBD2. Germline loops: CDR1 SNHLY, CDR2 FYNNEI. This CDR3 has 15 amino acids. CDR3 residues: CASSELAGGTGELVF. The CDR3 region has the DNA TGTGCCAGCAGTGAACTAGCGGGAGGCACTGGGGAGCTGGTTTTT.

Concerning this clonotype: At one of its ends the junction is not consistent with the germline gene, which may arise from a read error. The V gene is TRBV6-2 or TRBV6-3, the J gene TRBJ2-7; D tentatively reads TRBD1 or TRBD2 (5 bases each). In germline, CDR1 is MNHEY, CDR2 SVGEGT. This CDR3 contains 14 residues. The chain's CDR3 is CASSYGGTSYKQYF. The DNA for the CDR3 is TGTGCCAGCAGTTACGGGGGAACCTCCTACAAGCAGTACTTC.

CDR3: CSVGRTNTEAFF. The CDR3 DNA sequence: TGCAGCGTGGGACGGACGAACACTGAAGCTTTCTTT. This chain links TRBV29-1 with TRBJ1-1, with D possibly matching TRBD1 (5 bases). V lost 6 bases, J lost 1 base, and 9 bases lay in between. This CDR3 is 12 amino acids long. Per the germline V gene, CDR1 is SQVTM and CDR2 is ANQGSEA.

This clonotype showed up many times. The V gene is TRBV27, the J gene TRBJ1-5; TRBD1 might be the D (5 bases). The CDR3 has 16 amino acids. V was trimmed by 7 bases and J by 6 bases, leaving 22 bases between them. Per the germline V gene, CDR1 is MNHEY and CDR2 is SMNVEV (reference sequence). The CDR3 region is CASKPGPLNEGQPQHF. The CDR3 DNA is TGTGCCAGCAAACCGGGGCCCTTAAACGAAGGTCAGCCCCAGCATTTT.

This clonotype was observed a handful of times. The chain links TRBV30 to TRBJ1-3; no clear D. Trimming removed 4 bases at V and 4 bases at J, with 11 bases between. The germline V gene encodes CDR1 GTSNPN and CDR2 SVGIG (reference sequence). This CDR3 has 13 residues. Here the CDR3 reads CAWTLTAGNTIYF. The CDR3, as DNA: TGTGCCTGGACCCTTACGGCCGGAAACACCATATATTTT.

This clonotype occurred many times. The V and J genes are TRBV5-1 and TRBJ1-1; 7 bases line up with TRBD1. The J segment lost 1 base and the V segment lost 4 bases, leaving 4 bases of the junction unmatched. The CDR3 has 14 residues. Germline-derived CDR1 and CDR2 are SGHRS and YFSETQ. CDR3 sequence (DNA): TGCGCCAGCAGCGTGGGACAGCCGAACACTGAAGCTTTCTTT. Translating gives CASSVGQPNTEAFF.

Only a few counts were recorded for this clonotype. It may be a read error: a sequence one base away is much more abundant. The gene calls are TRBV28 and TRBJ1-5; possible D gene TRBD1, 5 bases. Deletions cut 6 bases from V and 6 bases from J, with 18 bases between. CDR1 is MDHEN, CDR2 SYDVKM, per germline. CDR3 length equals 15 residues. The CDR3 coding sequence is TGTGCCAGCAGCGCCCCAGCGGGGGTCGGTCAGCCCCAGCATTTT. The encoded protein is CASSAPAGVGQPQHF.

The chain is built from TRBV15 and TRBJ2-5, with no clear D. Germline assignment: CDR1 LNHNV and CDR2 YYDKDF (reference sequence). The CDR3 has 14 amino acids. V lost 6 bases and J lost 1, with 12 bases in between. The CDR3 sequence: CATSGRTVQETQYF. The DNA for the CDR3 is TGTGCCACCAGTGGGCGTACAGTCCAAGAGACCCAGTACTTC.

This clonotype occurred many times. The CDR3 DNA is TGTGCCAGCAGTTTGTCGGGGAATGGTTCACCCCTCCACTTT. Amino acid sequence: CASSLSGNGSPLHF. The chain joins TRBV28 to TRBJ1-6; unclear D gene. The germline V and J ends were trimmed by 3 bases and 9 bases, with 12 bases remaining between them. This CDR3 is 14 amino acids long. CDR1 MDHEN and CDR2 SYDVKM come from the germline V gene.

The sample holds a few counts of this clonotype. The chain is built from TRBV7-9 and TRBJ2-7; TRBD1 agrees at 7 bases. The V segment lost 3 bases and the J segment 2 bases; nucleotides outside the gene matches: 4. Germline CDR1 and CDR2: SEHNR and FQNEAQ (reference sequence). This CDR3 is built from 14 residues. The CDR3 loop reads CASSLTGQPYEQYF. CDR3 nucleotides: TGTGCCAGCAGCTTGACGGGACAGCCCTACGAGCAGTACTTC.

The chain combines TRBV6-1 with TRBJ1-1; no reliable D call. V lost 2 bases to trimming and J lost 1 base, with 8 bases between them. Germline lookup yields CDR1 MNHNS and CDR2 SASEGT. The CDR3 runs 14 residues. The CDR3 nucleotides are TGTGCCAGCAGTGAAATGTTCAGGAACACTGAAGCTTTCTTT. Amino acids: CASSEMFRNTEAFF.

This clonotype was seen only a few times. The chain recombines TRBV20-1 with TRBJ2-7; no clear D gene. The V end was cut by 0 bases, the J end by 0 bases, with 9 bases between. Looked up from germline, CDR1 is DFQATT and CDR2 is SNEGSKA (reference sequence). The CDR3 length is 14 residues. This CDR3 is CSARETHSSYEQYF. In nucleotides, the CDR3 is TGCAGTGCTAGAGAGACCCATAGCTCCTACGAGCAGTACTTC.

This clonotype was recorded at least ten times. The CDR3 is CASSFSGQVEIHDEQYF. The CDR3 DNA sequence: TGTGCCAGCAGTTTCAGCGGACAGGTGGAAATTCACGACGAGCAGTACTTC. The chain is built from TRBV27 and TRBJ2-7; 7 nucleotides agree with TRBD1. The CDR3 is 17 residues long. The germline V gene encodes CDR1 MNHEY and CDR2 SMNVEV (reference sequence). The junction had 16 bases not matched to a gene; V was cut back by 3 bases and J by 5 bases.

This clonotype occurred a few times. This chain uses TRBV7-2 with TRBJ2-7, with 9 bases fitting TRBD1. The CDR3 totals 15 residues. CDR1 is SGHTA, CDR2 FQGNSA, per germline. Trimming removed 2 bases from V and 6 bases from J; junction bases left unmatched: 8. The CDR3 DNA reads as TGTGCCAGCAGCTTATGGGACAGGGAAGGGATCGAGCAGTACTTC. Translated, it gives CASSLWDREGIEQYF.

In its sample, this clonotype was seen once. CDR3 bases: TGTGCCATCAGTGAGTATGGGACAGGAGACAATCAGCCCCAGCATTTT. This sequence encodes CAISEYGTGDNQPQHF. The rearrangement uses TRBV10-3 and TRBJ1-5; 8 bases match TRBD1. CDR3 size: 16 residues. Per the germline V gene, CDR1 is ENHRY and CDR2 is SYGVKD. J gave up 3 bases and V 1 base, and 5 bases lay outside the gene matches.

V gene TRBV7-3 combines with J gene TRBJ2-6; 9 bases are shared with TRBD2. V gave up 5 bases and J gave up 2 bases; unmatched junction bases: 10. The V gene's germline CDR1 is SGHTA and CDR2 FQGTGA. The CDR3 extends over 18 amino acids. Here the CDR3 DNA reads TGTGCCAGCAGCCTCCGAAGTAGCGGGAGTACTGGGGCCAACGTCCTGACTTTC. Protein sequence: CASSLRSSGSTGANVLTF.

This clonotype was seen once. V and J are TRBV7-2 and TRBJ2-1, with D hard to call. Trimming stripped 2 bases from V and 10 bases from J, with 12 bases between. CDR1 is SGHTA and CDR2 is FQGNSA in the germline V gene. CDR3 length equals 13 residues. CDR3 in DNA: TGTGCCAGCAGCTTACCCCTTGGTAACGAGCAGTTCTTC. Its translation is CASSLPLGNEQFF. Full variable domain (missing parts from reference TRBV7-2 and TRBJ2-1): GAGVSQSPSNKVTEKGKDVELRCDPISGHTALYWYRQSLGQGLEFLIYFQGNSAPDKSGLPSDRFSAERTGGSVSTLTIQRTQQEDSAVYLCASSLPLGNEQFFGPGTRLTVL.

On this clonotype: This sequence may be a read error, since a much larger clone differs from it by one base. The rearrangement uses TRBV6-2 or TRBV6-3 and TRBJ1-2; maybe TRBD1 (5 bases). This CDR3 is 11 amino acids long. The germline V and J ends were trimmed by 8 bases and 5 bases, with 9 bases remaining between them. Germline CDR1 and CDR2: MNHEY and SVGEGT. CDR3 sequence reads: CASGDAYGYTF. Written as DNA, the CDR3 is TGTGCCAGCGGGGACGCTTATGGCTACACCTTC.

Many counts were recorded for this clonotype. The CDR3 region has the DNA TGTGCCAGCAGAGGACATACCAGCTCCTACGAGCAGTACTTC. Translating gives CASRGHTSSYEQYF. The chain uses TRBV2 and TRBJ2-7, with a tentative D call TRBD1 (5 bases). Between the trimmed V and J ends, which lost 6 bases and 0 bases, there was a span of 12 bases. CDR1 and CDR2 (germline): SNHLY, FYNNEI. The CDR3 is made up of 14 amino acids.

This clonotype was seen a few times. This rearrangement joins TRBV30 to TRBJ1-5; 8 positions match TRBD1. CDR1 is GTSNPN and CDR2 is SVGIG in the germline V gene (reference sequence). Germline trimming cut 3 bases from V and 7 bases from J; bases unmatched to any gene: 8. This CDR3 has 14 amino acids. In DNA form, the CDR3 reads TGTGCCTGGAGCCGGGACAGGTTTGGCCAGCCCCAGCATTTT. Translated: CAWSRDRFGQPQHF. The complete variable domain, with remaining parts taken from reference TRBV30 and TRBJ1-5, reads SQTIHQWPATLVQPVGSPLSLECTVEGTSNPNLYWYRQAAGRGLQLLFYSVGIGQISSEVPQNLSASRPQDRQFILSSKKLLLSDSGFYLCAWSRDRFGQPQHFGDGTRLSIL.

The CDR3 loop reads CASSLARVPTDTQYF. In DNA, the CDR3 is TGTGCCAGCAGCTTAGCGCGGGTTCCCACAGATACGCAGTATTTT. The chain couples TRBV7-2 to TRBJ2-3; maybe TRBD2 (5 bases). Germline CDR1 is SGHTA and CDR2 is FQGNSA. V dropped 0 bases and J dropped 2 bases, with 9 bases sitting between them. CDR3 size: 15 residues.

This sequence joins TRBV4-3 and TRBJ2-7, with 8 positions matching TRBD2. The length of the CDR3 is 13 residues. After removal of 0 bases from V and 6 bases from J, the junction contained 1 base not matched to a gene. Germline values: CDR1 LGHNA, CDR2 YSLEER. The CDR3 nucleotides read TGCGCCAGCAGCCAAGACGCGGGGGGCGAGCAGTACTTC. Translation gives CASSQDAGGEQYF.

This clonotype was detected a few times. J is TRBJ2-7 and V is TRBV3-1, with D unclear. CDR1 and CDR2 (germline): LGHDT, YNNKEL (reference sequence). CDR3 size: 12 residues. V was clipped by 1 base and J by 2 bases, with 3 bases between them. CDR3 amino acids: CASSQAAYEQYF. CDR3 bases: TGTGCCAGCAGCCAAGCAGCCTACGAGCAGTACTTC.